Detailed here is one TCR beta chain. Its target is not known. A read error may account for a junction end that differs from germline. The CDR3 length is 15 residues. Germline values: CDR1 SGHDN, CDR2 FVKESK. Starting material of 500 to 600 ng total RNA yielded TCR beta cDNA via a constant-region primer. Three rounds of nested multiplex PCR with slightly modified ARM-PCR produced TCR beta libraries. Researchers ran the first two PCR rounds for 10 cycles each with TRBV1-TRBV30 forward primers and a C-beta reverse primer. TCRdb itself ran the multiplex PCR reads through MiXCR, one entry per CDR3 protein. This table holds about 200,000 distinct CDR3 sequences, 65% found once. In addition to blood RNA drawn from unsorted whole blood, germline DNA was extracted. The data derive from a study of tumor-infiltrating lymphocytes in primary liver carcinoma. Background on the study: Donors underwent surgery for histopathologically diagnosed primary liver carcinoma. Ranging in age from 30 to 69 years, the patients were men and women.

Study results and limitations: The top-250-clone fraction was significantly higher in tumors than in blood (p = 0.039). Bulk unsorted samples prevented comparison of CD4+ and CD8+ repertoires.

Sequencing was carried out using peripheral blood. The genes are TRBV14 and TRBJ2-5; 9 nucleotides line up with TRBD1. The TCR originated in a woman aged 60-75 years with primary liver carcinoma and hepatitis B virus infection. CDR3 coding DNA: TGTGCCAGCAGCCAAGTCAGACAGGGGGTGGGGACCCAGCACTTC. This codes for CASSQVRQGVGTQHF.